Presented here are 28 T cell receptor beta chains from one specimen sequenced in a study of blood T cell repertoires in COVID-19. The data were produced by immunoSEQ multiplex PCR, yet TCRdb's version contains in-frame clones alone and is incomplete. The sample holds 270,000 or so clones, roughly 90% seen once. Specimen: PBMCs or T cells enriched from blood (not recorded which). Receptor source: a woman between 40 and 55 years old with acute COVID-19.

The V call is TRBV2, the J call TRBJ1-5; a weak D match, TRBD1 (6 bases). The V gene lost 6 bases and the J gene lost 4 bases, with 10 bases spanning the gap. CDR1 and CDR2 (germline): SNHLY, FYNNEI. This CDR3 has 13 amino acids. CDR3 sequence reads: CASRRDKNQPQHF. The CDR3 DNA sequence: TGTGCCAGCAGGAGGGACAAGAATCAGCCCCAGCATTTT.

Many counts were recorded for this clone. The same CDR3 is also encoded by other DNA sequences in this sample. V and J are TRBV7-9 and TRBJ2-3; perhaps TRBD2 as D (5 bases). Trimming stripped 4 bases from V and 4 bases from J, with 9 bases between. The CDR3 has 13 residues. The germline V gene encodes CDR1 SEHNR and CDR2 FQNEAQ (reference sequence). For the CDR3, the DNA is TGTGCCAGCAGCTCCCGGGGTCCAGATACGCAGTATTTT. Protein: CASSSRGPDTQYF.

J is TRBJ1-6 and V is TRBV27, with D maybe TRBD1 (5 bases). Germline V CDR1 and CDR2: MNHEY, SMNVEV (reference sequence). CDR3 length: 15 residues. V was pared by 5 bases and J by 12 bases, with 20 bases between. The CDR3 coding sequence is TGTGCCAGCAGTGAAAGCGGGGCAGGGTCATTACCCCTCCACTTT. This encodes CASSESGAGSLPLHF.

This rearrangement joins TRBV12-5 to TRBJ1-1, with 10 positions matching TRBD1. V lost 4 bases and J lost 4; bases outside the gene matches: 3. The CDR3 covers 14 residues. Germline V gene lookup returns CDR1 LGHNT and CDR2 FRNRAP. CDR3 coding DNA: TGTGCTAGTGGTTCCAGGACAGGGGGCACTGAAGCTTTCTTT. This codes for CASGSRTGGTEAFF.

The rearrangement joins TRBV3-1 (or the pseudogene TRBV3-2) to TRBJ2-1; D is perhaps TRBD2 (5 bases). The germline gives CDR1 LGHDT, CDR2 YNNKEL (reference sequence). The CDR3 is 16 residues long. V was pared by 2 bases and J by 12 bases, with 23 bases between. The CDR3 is CASSQPTVAINPRQFF. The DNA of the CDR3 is TGTGCCAGCAGCCAACCTACCGTAGCGATCAATCCCAGGCAGTTCTTC.

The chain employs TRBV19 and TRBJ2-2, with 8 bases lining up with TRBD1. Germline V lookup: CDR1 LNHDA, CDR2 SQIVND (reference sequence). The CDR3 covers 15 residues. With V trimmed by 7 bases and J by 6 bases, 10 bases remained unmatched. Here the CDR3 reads CASKDQGALAGELFF. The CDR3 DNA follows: TGTGCCAGTAAGGATCAGGGGGCTTTAGCCGGGGAGCTGTTTTTT.

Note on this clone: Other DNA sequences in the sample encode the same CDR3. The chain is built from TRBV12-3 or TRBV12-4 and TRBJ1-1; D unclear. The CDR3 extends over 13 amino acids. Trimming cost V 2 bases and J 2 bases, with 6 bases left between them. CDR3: CASSLLVNTEAFF. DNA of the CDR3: TGTGCCAGCAGTTTATTAGTCAACACTGAAGCTTTCTTT.

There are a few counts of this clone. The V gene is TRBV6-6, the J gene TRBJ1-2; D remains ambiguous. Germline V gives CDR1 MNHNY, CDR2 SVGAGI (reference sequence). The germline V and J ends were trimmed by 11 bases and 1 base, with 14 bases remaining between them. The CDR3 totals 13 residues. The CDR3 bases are TGTGCCGGATCCGGGAACCTTAACTATGGCTACACCTTC. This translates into CAGSGNLNYGYTF.

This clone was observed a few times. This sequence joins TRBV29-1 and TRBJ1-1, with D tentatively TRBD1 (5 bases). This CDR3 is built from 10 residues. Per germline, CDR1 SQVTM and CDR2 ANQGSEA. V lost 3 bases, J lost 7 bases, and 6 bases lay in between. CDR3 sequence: CSVEGLEAFF. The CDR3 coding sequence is TGCAGCGTTGAGGGACTTGAAGCTTTCTTT.

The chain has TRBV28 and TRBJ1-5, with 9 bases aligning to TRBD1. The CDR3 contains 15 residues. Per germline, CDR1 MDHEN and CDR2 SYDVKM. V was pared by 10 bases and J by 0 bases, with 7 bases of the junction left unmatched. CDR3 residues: CATGQGTSSNQPQHF. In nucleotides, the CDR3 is TGTGCCACCGGACAGGGGACATCTAGCAATCAGCCCCAGCATTTT. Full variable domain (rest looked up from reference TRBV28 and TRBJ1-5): DVKVTQSSRYLVKRTGEKVFLECVQDMDHENMFWYRQDPGLGLRLIYFSYDVKMKEKGDIPEGYSVSREKKERFSLILESASTNQTSMYLCATGQGTSSNQPQHFGDGTRLSIL.

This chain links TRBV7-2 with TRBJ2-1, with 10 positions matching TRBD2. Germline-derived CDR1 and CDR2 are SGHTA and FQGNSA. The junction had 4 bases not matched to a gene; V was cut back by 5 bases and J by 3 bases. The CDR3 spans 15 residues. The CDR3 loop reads CASSAGLADYNEQFF. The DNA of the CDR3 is TGTGCCAGCAGCGCAGGACTAGCGGACTACAATGAGCAGTTCTTC.

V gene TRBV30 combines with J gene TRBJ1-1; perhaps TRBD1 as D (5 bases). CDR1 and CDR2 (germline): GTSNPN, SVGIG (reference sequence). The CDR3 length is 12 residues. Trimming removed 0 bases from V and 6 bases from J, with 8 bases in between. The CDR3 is CAWSVSRAEAFF. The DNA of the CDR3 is TGTGCCTGGAGTGTATCCAGGGCTGAAGCTTTCTTT.

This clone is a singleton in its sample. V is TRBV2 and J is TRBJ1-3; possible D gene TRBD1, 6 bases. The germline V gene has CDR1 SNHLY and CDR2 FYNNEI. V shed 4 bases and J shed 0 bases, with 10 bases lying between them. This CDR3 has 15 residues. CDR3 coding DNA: TGTGCCAGCAGTGTGCAGGGGAACTCTGGAAACACCATATATTTT. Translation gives CASSVQGNSGNTIYF.

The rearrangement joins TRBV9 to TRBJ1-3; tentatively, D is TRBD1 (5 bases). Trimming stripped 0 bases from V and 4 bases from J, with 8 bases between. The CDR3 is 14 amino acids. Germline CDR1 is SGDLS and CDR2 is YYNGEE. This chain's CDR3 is CASSVGGEGNTIYF. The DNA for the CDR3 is TGTGCCAGCAGCGTAGGGGGCGAAGGAAACACCATATATTTT.

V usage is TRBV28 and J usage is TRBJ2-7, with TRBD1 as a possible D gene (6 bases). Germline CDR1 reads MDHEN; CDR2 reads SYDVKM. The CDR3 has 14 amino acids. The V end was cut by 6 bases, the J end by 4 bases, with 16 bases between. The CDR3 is CASRETGWGYEQYF. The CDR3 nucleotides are TGTGCCAGCAGAGAGACAGGTTGGGGTTACGAGCAGTACTTC.

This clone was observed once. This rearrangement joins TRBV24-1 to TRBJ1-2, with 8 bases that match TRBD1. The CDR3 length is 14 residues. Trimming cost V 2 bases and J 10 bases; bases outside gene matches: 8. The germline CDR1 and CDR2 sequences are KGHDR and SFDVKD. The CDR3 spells CATSDSTGDVDYTF. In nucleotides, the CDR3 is TGTGCCACCAGTGATTCGACAGGGGACGTTGACTACACCTTC.

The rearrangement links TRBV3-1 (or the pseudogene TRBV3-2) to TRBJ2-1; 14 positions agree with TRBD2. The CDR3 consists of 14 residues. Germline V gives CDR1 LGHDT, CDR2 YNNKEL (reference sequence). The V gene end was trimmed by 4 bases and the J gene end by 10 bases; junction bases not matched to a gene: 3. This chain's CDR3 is CASSRLAGGPEQFF. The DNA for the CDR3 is TGTGCCAGCAGCCGACTAGCGGGGGGGCCGGAGCAGTTCTTC.

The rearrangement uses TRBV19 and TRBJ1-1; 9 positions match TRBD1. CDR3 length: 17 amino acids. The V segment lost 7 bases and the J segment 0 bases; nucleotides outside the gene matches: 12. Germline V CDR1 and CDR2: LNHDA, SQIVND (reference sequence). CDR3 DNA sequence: TGTGCCAGTAACCGACACCCGGGACAGGGACTGAACACTGAAGCTTTCTTT. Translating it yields CASNRHPGQGLNTEAFF.

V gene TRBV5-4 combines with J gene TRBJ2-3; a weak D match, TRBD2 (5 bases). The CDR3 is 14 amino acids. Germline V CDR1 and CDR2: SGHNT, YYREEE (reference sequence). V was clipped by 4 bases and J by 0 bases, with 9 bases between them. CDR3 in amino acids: CASSLRTSTDTQYF. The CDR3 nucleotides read TGTGCCAGCAGCCTAAGGACTAGCACAGATACGCAGTATTTT.

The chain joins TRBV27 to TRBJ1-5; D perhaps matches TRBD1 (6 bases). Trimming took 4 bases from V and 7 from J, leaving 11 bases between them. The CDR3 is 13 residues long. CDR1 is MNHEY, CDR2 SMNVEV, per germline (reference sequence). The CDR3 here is CASSWRGGQPQHF. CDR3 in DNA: TGTGCCAGCAGTTGGAGGGGGGGACAGCCCCAGCATTTT.

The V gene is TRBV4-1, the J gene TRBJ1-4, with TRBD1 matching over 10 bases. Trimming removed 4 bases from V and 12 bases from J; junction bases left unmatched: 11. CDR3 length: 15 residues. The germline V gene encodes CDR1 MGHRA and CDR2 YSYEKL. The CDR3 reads CASSPPGQGTGELFF. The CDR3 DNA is TGCGCCAGCAGCCCCCCGGGACAGGGGACTGGGGAACTGTTTTTT.

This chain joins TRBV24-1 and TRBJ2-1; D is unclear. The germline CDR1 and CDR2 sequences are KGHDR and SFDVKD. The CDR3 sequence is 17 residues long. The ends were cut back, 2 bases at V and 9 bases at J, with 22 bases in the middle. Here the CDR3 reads CATSDSPRGGPTGEQFF. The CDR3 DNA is TGTGCCACCAGTGATTCCCCCCGCGGCGGTCCCACGGGTGAGCAGTTCTTC.

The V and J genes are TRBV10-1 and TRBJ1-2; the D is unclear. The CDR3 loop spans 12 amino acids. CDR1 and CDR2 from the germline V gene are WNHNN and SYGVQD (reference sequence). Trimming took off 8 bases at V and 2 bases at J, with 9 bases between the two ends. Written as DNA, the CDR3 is TGCGCCAGCGGGCGGGGAAACTATGGCTACACCTTC. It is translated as CASGRGNYGYTF.

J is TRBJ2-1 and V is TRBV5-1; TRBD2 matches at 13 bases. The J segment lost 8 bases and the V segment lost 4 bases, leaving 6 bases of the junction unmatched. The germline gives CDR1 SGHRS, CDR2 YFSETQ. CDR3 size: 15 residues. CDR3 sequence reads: CASSGRGTSGDEQFF. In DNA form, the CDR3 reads TGCGCCAGCAGCGGTCGGGGGACTAGCGGGGATGAGCAGTTCTTC.

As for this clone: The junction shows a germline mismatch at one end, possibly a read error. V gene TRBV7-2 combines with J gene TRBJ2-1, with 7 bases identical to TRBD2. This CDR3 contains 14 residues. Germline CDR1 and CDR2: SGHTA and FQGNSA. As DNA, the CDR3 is TGTGCCAGCAGCTCCGGGACTATCAATATTGAGCTGTTCTTC. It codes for CASSSGTINIELFF. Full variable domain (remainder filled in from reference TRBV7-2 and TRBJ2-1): GAGVSQSPSNKVTEKGKDVELRCDPISGHTALYWYRQSLGQGLEFLIYFQGNSAPDKSGLPSDRFSAERTGGSVSTLTIQRTQQEDSAVYLCASSSGTINIELFFGPGTRLTVL.

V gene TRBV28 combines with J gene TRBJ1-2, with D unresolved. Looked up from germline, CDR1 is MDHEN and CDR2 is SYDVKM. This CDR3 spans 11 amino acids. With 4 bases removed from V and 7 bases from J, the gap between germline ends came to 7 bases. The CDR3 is CASSSVRGYTF. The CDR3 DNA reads TGTGCCAGCAGTTCAGTACGTGGCTACACCTTC.

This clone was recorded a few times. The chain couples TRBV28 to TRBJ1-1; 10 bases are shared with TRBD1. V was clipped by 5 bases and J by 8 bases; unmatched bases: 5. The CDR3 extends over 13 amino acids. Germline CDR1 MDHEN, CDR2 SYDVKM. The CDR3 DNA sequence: TGTGCCAGCAGTCTAGGGGGACAGGGGGAAGCTTTCTTT. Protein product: CASSLGGQGEAFF. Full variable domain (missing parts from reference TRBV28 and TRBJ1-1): DVKVTQSSRYLVKRTGEKVFLECVQDMDHENMFWYRQDPGLGLRLIYFSYDVKMKEKGDIPEGYSVSREKKERFSLILESASTNQTSMYLCASSLGGQGEAFFGQGTRLTVV.

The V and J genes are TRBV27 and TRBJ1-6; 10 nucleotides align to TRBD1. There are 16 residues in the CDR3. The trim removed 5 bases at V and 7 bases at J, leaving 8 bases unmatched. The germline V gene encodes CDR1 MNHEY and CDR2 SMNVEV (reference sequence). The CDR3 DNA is TGTGCCAGCAGTCCCCGGACAGGGGGTATGAATTCACCCCTCCACTTT. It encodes CASSPRTGGMNSPLHF.